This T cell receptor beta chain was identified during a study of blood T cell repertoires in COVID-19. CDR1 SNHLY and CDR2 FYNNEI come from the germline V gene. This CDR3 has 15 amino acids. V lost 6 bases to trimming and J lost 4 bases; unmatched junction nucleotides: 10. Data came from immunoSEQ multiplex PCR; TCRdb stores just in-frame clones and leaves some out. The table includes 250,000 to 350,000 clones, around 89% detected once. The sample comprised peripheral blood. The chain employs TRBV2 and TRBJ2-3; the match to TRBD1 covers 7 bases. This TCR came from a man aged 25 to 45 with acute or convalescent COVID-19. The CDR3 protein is CASSIDRALPDTQYF. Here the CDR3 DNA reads TGTGCCAGCAGCATTGACAGGGCCCTCCCAGATACGCAGTATTTT.